The clone carrying this TCR beta chain has ten or more counts. Its antigen is undetermined. TCR alpha and TCR beta cDNA libraries with sample barcodes and UMIs came from 5'RACE using constant-segment primers. TCRdb fed the 5' RACE reads into MiXCR, producing one record per CDR3 protein. The repertoire includes around 82,000 distinct CDR3 sequences, 9.5% to 15% of them detected once, and around 41% sits in the top ten. Germline-derived CDR1 and CDR2 are SGDLS and YYNGEE. Trimming took 5 bases from V and 5 from J, leaving 14 bases between them. The CDR3 consists of 13 residues. This sample is part of a study of T-cell memory formation after mild COVID-19. The wider study: Largely, the TCR clusters proved donor specific. General observations from the study: The second-wave clones peaking on day 37 were not confirmed as SARS-CoV-2-specific. Clones which contracted sat mainly in CM and EM if CD4+, and in EMRA if CD8+.

Sample: PBMCs or a T cell subset sorted from them (not recorded which). J is TRBJ2-7 and V is TRBV9, with a possible D match to TRBD2 (5 bases). The receptor's source is a man between 18 and 35 years old who had mild COVID-19 (a few samples of this study predate the infection). Cell type and time point are not known. CDR3 nucleotide sequence: TGTGCCAGCAGTGCGGGCAGTGGGGACGAGCAGTACTTC. Translating it yields CASSAGSGDEQYF. Drawing the rest from reference TRBV9 and TRBJ2-7, the complete variable domain is DSGVTQTPKHLITATGQRVTLRCSPRSGDLSVYWYQQSLDQGLQFLIQYYNGEERAKGNILERFSAQQFPDLHSELNLSSLELGDSALYFCASSAGSGDEQYFGPGTRLTVT.